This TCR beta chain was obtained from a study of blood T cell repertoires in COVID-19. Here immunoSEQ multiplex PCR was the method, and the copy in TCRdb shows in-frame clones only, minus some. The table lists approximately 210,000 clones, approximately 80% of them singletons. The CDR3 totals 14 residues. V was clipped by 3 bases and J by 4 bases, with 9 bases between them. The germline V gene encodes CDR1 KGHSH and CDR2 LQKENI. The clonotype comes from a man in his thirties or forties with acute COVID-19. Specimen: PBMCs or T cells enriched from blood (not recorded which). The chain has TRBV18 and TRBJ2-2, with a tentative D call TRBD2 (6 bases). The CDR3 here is CASSPPGGTGELFF. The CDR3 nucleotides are TGTGCCAGCTCACCCCCCGGGGGCACCGGGGAGCTGTTTTTT.